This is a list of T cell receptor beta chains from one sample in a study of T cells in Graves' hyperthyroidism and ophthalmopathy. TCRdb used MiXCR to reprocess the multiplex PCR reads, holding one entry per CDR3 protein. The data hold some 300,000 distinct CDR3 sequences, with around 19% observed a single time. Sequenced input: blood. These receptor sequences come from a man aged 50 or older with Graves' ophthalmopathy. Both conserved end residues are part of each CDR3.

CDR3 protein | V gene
CASSLLTSGRPNEQFF | TRBV27
CSARGGIGEQYF | TRBV20-1
CASTGGSQPGELFF | TRBV7-9
CASSQGWTPYNEQFF | TRBV4-1
CASSVDPRDDSPLHF | TRBV9
CASRVGLAGGNEQFF | TRBV12-3/TRBV12-4
CASSIEGETQYF | TRBV19
CASSPGAGVDTQYF | TRBV7-3
CASSLFPAGRGTDTQYF | TRBV7-6
CASSLGGFNEKLFF | TRBV28
CASSLGTGQTYNEQFF | TRBV5-1
CSARGDREIDEAFF | TRBV20-1
CASSVVPSGRAGTGELFF | TRBV9
CASSLSGQAQHF | TRBV28
CSASLQGRNTEAFF | TRBV20-1
CASSQDEAVGSTDTQYF | TRBV4-1
CASSLTVVGTGELFF | TRBV6-2/TRBV6-3
CASSYRPPWRGRAGEQYF | TRBV6-1